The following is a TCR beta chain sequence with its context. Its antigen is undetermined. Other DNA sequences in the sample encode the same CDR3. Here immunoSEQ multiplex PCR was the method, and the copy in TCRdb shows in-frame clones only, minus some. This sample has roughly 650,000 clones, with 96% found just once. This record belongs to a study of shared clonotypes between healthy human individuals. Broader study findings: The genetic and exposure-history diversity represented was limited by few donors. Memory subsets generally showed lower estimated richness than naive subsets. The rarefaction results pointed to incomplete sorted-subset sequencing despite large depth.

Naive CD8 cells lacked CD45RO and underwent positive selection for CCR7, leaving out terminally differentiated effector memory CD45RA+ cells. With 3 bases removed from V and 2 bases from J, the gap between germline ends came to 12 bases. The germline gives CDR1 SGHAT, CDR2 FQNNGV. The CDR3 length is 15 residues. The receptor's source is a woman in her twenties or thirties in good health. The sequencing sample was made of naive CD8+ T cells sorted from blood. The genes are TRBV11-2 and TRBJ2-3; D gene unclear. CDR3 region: CASSFFAGSTDTQYF. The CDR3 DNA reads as TGTGCCAGCAGCTTTTTCGCTGGGTCCACAGATACGCAGTATTTT. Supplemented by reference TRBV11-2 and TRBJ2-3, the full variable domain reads EAGVAQSPRYKIIEKRQSVAFWCNPISGHATLYWYQQILGQGPKLLIQFQNNGVVDDSQLPKDRFSAERLKGVDSTLKIQPAKLEDSAVYLCASSFFAGSTDTQYFGPGTRLTVL.